The sequence of this T cell receptor (beta chain) was determined in a study of T cell responses to AZD1222 COVID-19 vaccine. The CDR3 spans 14 residues. From germline, CDR1 is LGHNT and CDR2 FRNRAP. Using immunoSEQ multiplex PCR, the repertoire was profiled, and TCRdb retains in-frame clones only, with some absent. The sample has around 120,000 clones; 80% to 90% are singletons. The sequence was obtained from an adult in good health. This sequence joins TRBV12-5 and TRBJ1-1; 8 nucleotides match TRBD1. Here the sequenced sample was peripheral blood, taken on day 0 of AZD1222 vaccination. The CDR3 DNA is TGTGCCTCTAGTCCCGGGACAGGGAACACTGAAGCTTTCTTT. This gives the protein CASSPGTGNTEAFF.